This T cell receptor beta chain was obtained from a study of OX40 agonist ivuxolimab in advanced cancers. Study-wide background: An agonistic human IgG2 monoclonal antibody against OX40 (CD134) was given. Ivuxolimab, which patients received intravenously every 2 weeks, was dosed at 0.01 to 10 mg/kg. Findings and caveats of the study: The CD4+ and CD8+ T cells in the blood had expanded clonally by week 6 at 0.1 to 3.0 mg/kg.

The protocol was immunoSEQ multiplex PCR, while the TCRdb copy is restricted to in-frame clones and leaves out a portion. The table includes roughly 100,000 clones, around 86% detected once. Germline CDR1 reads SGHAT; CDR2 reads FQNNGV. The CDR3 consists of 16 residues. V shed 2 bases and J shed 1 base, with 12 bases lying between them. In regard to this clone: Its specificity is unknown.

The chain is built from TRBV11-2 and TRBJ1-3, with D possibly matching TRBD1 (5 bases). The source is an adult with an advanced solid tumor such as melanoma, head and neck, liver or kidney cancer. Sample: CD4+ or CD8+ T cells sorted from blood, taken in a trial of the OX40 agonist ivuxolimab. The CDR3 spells CASSLYAKGSGNTIYF. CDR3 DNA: TGTGCCAGCAGCTTATATGCCAAGGGGTCTGGAAACACCATATATTTT.